One and the same sample provided the 18 T cell receptor beta chains below, sequenced in a study of technical replicates of blood from several donors. Repertoires were generated with immunoSEQ multiplex PCR, while TCRdb's copy carries only in-frame clones and drops some. Of some 80,000 clones in the sample, 92% were seen once. Material: T cells isolated from PBMCs. These receptors were collected from a human donor in good health.

V and J are TRBV30 and TRBJ1-6; D remains unclear. Germline CDR1 and CDR2: GTSNPN and SVGIG (reference sequence). This CDR3 has 11 residues. Between the trimmed V and J ends, which lost 8 bases and 6 bases, there was a span of 8 bases. CDR3 residues: CALSGNSPLHF. The CDR3 DNA reads TGTGCCCTATCGGGTAATTCACCCCTCCACTTT.

This chain links TRBV11-2 with TRBJ2-6, with 8 bases that match TRBD1. The CDR3 runs to 15 residues. Per germline, CDR1 SGHAT and CDR2 FQNNGV. Trimming cost V 8 bases and J 1 base; bases outside gene matches: 4. The CDR3 region is CASSDRVSGANVLTF. Written as DNA, the CDR3 is TGTGCCAGCTCGGACAGGGTTTCTGGGGCCAACGTCCTGACTTTC.

Only one count was recorded for this clone. The V and J genes are TRBV27 and TRBJ2-7, with 7 nucleotides matching TRBD2. This CDR3 contains 13 residues. Trimming at V came to 6 bases and at J to 2 bases, leaving 4 bases not matched to a gene. In germline, CDR1 is MNHEY, CDR2 SMNVEV (reference sequence). Here the CDR3 DNA reads TGTGCCAGCAGACCACGGGGGGCCTACGAGCAGTACTTC. Protein sequence: CASRPRGAYEQYF.

The V call is TRBV5-6, the J call TRBJ2-3, with D tentatively TRBD2 (6 bases). Trimming removed 1 base at V and 0 bases at J, with 9 bases between. The length of the CDR3 is 15 residues. CDR1 and CDR2 (germline): SGHDT, YYEEEE. CDR3 nucleotide sequence: TGTGCCAGCAGCTTGCCGGGGACTAGCACAGATACGCAGTATTTT. Its translation: CASSLPGTSTDTQYF.

This chain joins TRBV6-4 and TRBJ2-2, with D perhaps matching TRBD2 (5 bases). V lost 4 bases and J lost 4, with 7 bases in between. From germline, CDR1 is MRHNA and CDR2 SNTAGT. The CDR3 totals 13 residues. Here the CDR3 DNA reads TGTGCCAGCAGTGGAGGGTTCACCGGGGAGCTGTTTTTT. This sequence encodes CASSGGFTGELFF.

V usage is TRBV28 and J usage is TRBJ2-3; 7 bases agree with TRBD2. The CDR3 length is 12 residues. The J segment lost 11 bases and the V segment lost 5 bases, leaving 7 bases of the junction unmatched. In germline, CDR1 is MDHEN, CDR2 SYDVKM. The CDR3 bases are TGTGCCAGCAGTCCCACGGGGGGTATGCAGTATTTT. As protein: CASSPTGGMQYF.

This chain uses TRBV5-6 with TRBJ1-3; D unclear. Germline V gene sequence: CDR1 SGHDT, CDR2 YYEEEE. Trimming shortened V by 1 base and J by 5 bases, and 10 bases separated the two germline ends. CDR3 length: 14 residues. In DNA form, the CDR3 reads TGTGCCAGCAGCTTGCGGAGGGCGAGAAACACCATATATTTT. It yields the protein CASSLRRARNTIYF.

This chain uses TRBV7-2 with TRBJ1-1, with D tentatively TRBD1 (5 bases). Trimming shortened V by 5 bases and J by 11 bases, and 18 bases separated the two germline ends. Germline-derived CDR1 and CDR2 are SGHTA and FQGNSA. The CDR3 length is 13 residues. For the CDR3, the DNA is TGTGCCAGCAGCAGCGACAGACGACGTGGGGCTTTCTTT. Its protein product is CASSSDRRRGAFF.

The chain joins TRBV6-6 to TRBJ2-7; 11 nucleotides match TRBD2. V was clipped by 6 bases and J by 6 bases; unmatched bases: 7. CDR3 length: 14 residues. Per the germline V gene, CDR1 is MNHNY and CDR2 is SVGAGI (reference sequence). The chain's CDR3 is CASSPGTSGLEQYF. CDR3 coding DNA: TGTGCCAGCAGCCCCGGGACTAGCGGACTCGAGCAGTACTTC.

The rearrangement joins TRBV9 to TRBJ1-1; D is undetermined. With 4 bases removed from V and 1 base from J, the gap between germline ends came to 14 bases. The CDR3 loop spans 15 amino acids. Germline lookup yields CDR1 SGDLS and CDR2 YYNGEE. CDR3 nucleotides: TGTGCCAGCAGCTGGAACGCGGATTGGAACACTGAAGCTTTCTTT. Its translation: CASSWNADWNTEAFF.

This sequence joins TRBV7-9 and TRBJ2-1, with TRBD2 identical over 7 bases. The CDR3 runs 19 residues. Germline V gene data show CDR1 as SEHNR and CDR2 as FQNEAQ (reference sequence). The V gene end was trimmed by 2 bases and the J gene end by 0 bases; junction bases not matched to a gene: 13. DNA of the CDR3: TGTGCCAGCAGCTTAATCGCGGGGGACGCCTTGAGCTCCTACAATGAGCAGTTCTTC. Its translation: CASSLIAGDALSSYNEQFF.

The gene calls are TRBV6-5 and TRBJ2-7, with 9 positions matching TRBD2. Unmatched junction bases numbered 11, after V lost 8 bases and J lost 3 bases. The CDR3 sequence is 15 residues long. Germline assignment: CDR1 MNHEY and CDR2 SVGAGI. The CDR3 spells CASGYSGRIGYEQYF. CDR3 in DNA: TGTGCCAGCGGGTATAGCGGGAGAATAGGCTACGAGCAGTACTTC.

The chain employs TRBV6-4 and TRBJ1-2; 7 bases align to TRBD1. The CDR3 has 14 residues. V lost 2 bases to trimming and J lost 6 bases; unmatched junction nucleotides: 6. Germline CDR1 reads MRHNA; CDR2 reads SNTAGT. The CDR3 is CASSDGQAGNGYTF. CDR3 nucleotide sequence: TGTGCCAGCAGTGACGGACAGGCGGGGAATGGCTACACCTTC.

The V call is TRBV27, the J call TRBJ1-5, with a tentative D call TRBD1 (5 bases). V lost 6 bases and J 9 bases, leaving 15 bases between the germline ends. CDR3 length equals 13 residues. Germline CDR1 reads MNHEY; CDR2 reads SMNVEV (reference sequence). This CDR3 reads CASSLTGLRPQHF. The DNA for the CDR3 is TGTGCCAGCAGCCTTACAGGCCTTAGGCCCCAGCATTTT.

CDR3 residues: CASSPLAGTQETQYF. In nucleotides, the CDR3 is TGTGCCAGCTCACCACTAGCGGGGACCCAAGAGACCCAGTACTTC. The V call is TRBV18, the J call TRBJ2-5; TRBD2 matches 8 bases. Germline V gene sequence: CDR1 KGHSH, CDR2 LQKENI. This CDR3 spans 15 amino acids. J was trimmed by 1 base and V by 1 base; bases with no gene match: 2.

The genes are TRBV4-1 and TRBJ2-7, with D maybe TRBD1 (6 bases). This CDR3 is built from 15 residues. The germline CDR1 and CDR2 sequences are MGHRA and YSYEKL. V lost 2 bases and J 3 bases, leaving 14 bases between the germline ends. The CDR3 protein is CASSQTPGTNYEQYF. CDR3 nucleotide sequence: TGCGCCAGCAGCCAAACCCCCGGGACAAACTACGAGCAGTACTTC.

V and J are TRBV7-2 and TRBJ2-7, with a tentative D call TRBD2 (6 bases). There are 14 residues in the CDR3. From germline, CDR1 is SGHTA and CDR2 FQGNSA. V lost 3 bases to trimming and J lost 6 bases, with 15 bases between them. CDR3 coding DNA: TGTGCCAGCAGCTTGCCCGGGACTGCCAGCGAGCAGTACTTC. It encodes CASSLPGTASEQYF.

The V gene is TRBV7-9, the J gene TRBJ1-1; 7 bases line up with TRBD1. V lost 5 bases to trimming and J lost 7 bases; unmatched junction nucleotides: 7. The CDR3 consists of 13 residues. The V gene's germline CDR1 is SEHNR and CDR2 FQNEAQ (reference sequence). For the CDR3, the DNA is TGTGCCAGCAGCCACAACCGGGACAGTGAAGCTTTCTTT. Protein: CASSHNRDSEAFF. The entire variable domain, with the rest obtained from reference TRBV7-9 and TRBJ1-1, is as follows: DTGVSQNPRHKITKRGQNVTFRCDPISEHNRLYWYRQTLGQGPEFLTYFQNEAQLEKSRLLSDRFSAERPKGSFSTLEIQRTEQGDSAMYLCASSHNRDSEAFFGQGTRLTVV.